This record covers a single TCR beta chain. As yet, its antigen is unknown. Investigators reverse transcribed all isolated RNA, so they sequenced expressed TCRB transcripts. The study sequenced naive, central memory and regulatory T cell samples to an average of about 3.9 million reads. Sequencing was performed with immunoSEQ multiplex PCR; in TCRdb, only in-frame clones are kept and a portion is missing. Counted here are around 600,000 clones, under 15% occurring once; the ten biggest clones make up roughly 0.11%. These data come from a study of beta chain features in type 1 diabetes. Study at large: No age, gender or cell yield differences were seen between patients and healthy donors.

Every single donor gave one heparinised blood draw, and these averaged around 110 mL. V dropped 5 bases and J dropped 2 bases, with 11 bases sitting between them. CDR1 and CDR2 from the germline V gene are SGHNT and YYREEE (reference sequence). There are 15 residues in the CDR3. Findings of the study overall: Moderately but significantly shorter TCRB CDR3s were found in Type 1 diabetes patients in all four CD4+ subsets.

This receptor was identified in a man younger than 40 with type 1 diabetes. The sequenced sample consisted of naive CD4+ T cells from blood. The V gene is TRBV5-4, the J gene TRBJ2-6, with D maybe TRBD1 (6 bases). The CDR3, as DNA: TGTGCCAGCAGTTCCGGACAGCCTGGGGCCAACGTCCTGACTTTC. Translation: CASSSGQPGANVLTF.